The present entry profiles one T cell receptor beta chain with its context. Its target antigen remains unknown. No quality values exist for individual bases; no much larger clone is one base distant. The data were taken from a study of persistence of HIV-infected CD4 T cells (dated by TCRdb to about 2020). Context from the whole study: CMV- and HIV-1 Gag-responding CD4+ T cells were isolated from ART-treated individuals so that antigen-driven clonal expansion of HIV-1-infected cells could be examined. TCRbeta sequencing assessed the clonality of all cells in each sorted population, while proviral sequencing assessed the clonality of infected cells. The median time the participants had spent on suppressive ART was approximately eight years. Peripheral blood samples of up to 180 mL were collected at multiple time points, except for two participants, who underwent leukapheresis at a single time point. Cross-participant TCR cluster analysis included 8 or 9 participants for CMV and over five participants for Gag. The research as a whole found: Antigen-responding cells were enriched for degenerate expanded CDR3beta sequences, which suggests convergent selection of CD4+ responses to CMV and Gag. Bulk TCR analyses could not be restricted to the rare CMV-responding cells that actually carried HIV-1 proviruses. A correlation was observed between TCR oligoclonality and proviral oligoclonality within the same sorted populations. Only a small number of individuals took part in the study, and only a limited range of antigens was tested. Significantly lower TCRbeta richness was observed in CMV- and Gag-responding cells than in anti-CD3/anti-CD28-responding cells, and higher oligoclonality was observed in CMV-responding cells than in CD3/CD28-stimulated and Gag-responding cells.

TCRbeta repertoires were sequenced from genomic DNA with the immunoSEQ hsTCRB assay version 4 in survey mode. For TCRbeta sequencing, genomic DNA was diluted to roughly 9.4 ng/uL, with up to 1 ug used per sample. In the original analysis: ImmunoSeq Analyzer 3.0 was used for analysis of TCRbeta data, and diversity was computed on productive nucleotide rearrangements. Lower-bound TCR diversity was estimated with the improved Chao index, and clonality with the Gini coefficient using the Immunarch R package. Different nucleotide rearrangements encoding the same CDR3beta amino acid sequence were counted as distinct clonotypes. Differential abundance analysis found TCRbeta sequences that were significantly enriched in antigen-responding cells compared with anti-CD3/anti-CD28-activated cells. Using predicted peptide-MHC specificity as the basis, GLIPH2 grouped TCRs into clusters, both for each participant individually and for the merged data sets that combined participants. Here the immuneACCESS table is served through TCRdb, limited to in-frame sequences with V and J called. Missing clones are a known gap in these copies; in checked studies unresolved V genes cover under half, and the rest lacks a known reason. That table is the source of V, J and clone size, and D and trimming were worked out from the DNA. In all, the sample holds about 60,000 clones, and 70% to 75% of those were seen once. Of the sample, more than 1.5% is held by the ten largest clones.

Per the publication, the treatment or condition label means: suppressive antiretroviral therapy. Cells were stimulated with a pool of overlapping HIV-1 Gag 15-mer peptides at about 1 ug per peptide per mL. Memory populations depleted of antigen-responding cells were obtained by sorting nonresponding CD40L-negative CD69-negative CD45RO-high memory CD4+ T cells. HIV-1-infected adults in whom suppressive ART had been started during chronic infection were enrolled as participants. For at least 4 years, participants had undetectable plasma HIV-1 RNA, below 50 copies/mL. To be included, a participant needed positive CMV serology and a CD4+ T cell count above 400 cells/uL. Before stimulation, PBMCs were isolated using density centrifugation and then depleted of CD8+ T cells. Stimulation of CD8-depleted PBMCs was carried out for more than 15 hours with anti-CD28/CD49d costimulation, CD40-blocking antibody and enfuvirtide, to prevent new infections. Cell sorting was performed on a Beckman Coulter MoFlo Legacy or XDP sorter, and dead cells were excluded with propidium iodide. For samples with more than one million cells, genomic DNA was extracted with the QIAamp DNA Mini Kit, and for all other samples the Quick-DNA Microprep Kit was used.

V is pared back by 9 bases and J by 4 bases, with 13 bases lying between the germline termini. From the germline V gene (reference sequence), CDR1 is MNHNY and CDR2 is SVGAGI. CDR3 length: 13 amino acids, cysteine to phenylalanine. The only DNA kept is the CDR3, 39 bases in frame from the first base. Sequenced here: CD4+ T cells sorted from PBMCs after approximately 19-hour stimulation, sampled from a patient who received antiretroviral therapy. The cell subset or site label, read with the paper, signifies: CD40L-CD69- CD45RO-high memory CD4 T cells not responding to Gag peptides. The sequence was collected from an adult man with HIV who was CMV-seropositive. Recombination connected TRBV6-6 to TRBJ2-1, and possibly TRBD2, on 6 matching bases. The encoded CDR3 is CASHPGLYNEQFF. The sequenced DNA: TGTGCCAGTCACCCGGGACTTTACAATGAGCAGTTCTTC.